This T cell receptor (beta chain) was sequenced during a study of T cells after yellow fever vaccination. Study details: Fractions low in cell number were prepared with SMART-Seq v4 Ultra Low Input.

The table lists this clonotype with many counts. The antigen is not known. Study conclusions and caveats: Within FACS-sorted repertoires, abundant clonotypes contaminating from the bulk population could be present. It was the secondary response that reached its peak faster, day 5 versus 15, but it was weaker.

Germline-derived CDR1 and CDR2 are LNHNV and YYDKDF (reference sequence). V was pared by 3 bases and J by 2 bases, with 11 bases between. The CDR3 is 15 residues long. Generation of TCR cDNA used 5'RACE template switching (which added a universal primer site and UMIs). Via MiXCR, TCRdb re-called the 5' RACE reads, giving one row per CDR3 protein. Of about 220,000 distinct CDR3 sequences in the sample, 3.2% are singletons; the top ten hold less than 3.5%. The chain combines TRBV15 with TRBJ1-5, with D hard to call. The input for sequencing was CD4+ T cells sorted from PBMCs, taken 10 days after the yellow fever booster vaccination. The TCR sequence derives from a man aged 18 to 30 who received the YFV17D yellow fever vaccine. CDR3 loop: CATSRGSGGNQPQHF. The CDR3, as DNA: TGTGCCACCAGCAGGGGGTCCGGTGGCAATCAGCCCCAGCATTTT.